What follows describes a single T cell receptor beta chain. TCRdb ran MiXCR on the 5' RACE reads and lists one entry per CDR3 protein. The table includes some 730,000 distinct CDR3 sequences, roughly 20% detected once. The sample originates from a study of identical twins. V shed 7 bases, J shed 5 bases, and the junction held 5 bases outside the gene matches. The CDR3 has 14 residues. Germline V gene data show CDR1 as SGHRS and CDR2 as YFSETQ. These data were also filed under a second study, of T cells expressing NK-cell markers. This second study says: There were seven HCMV-seropositive donors and one seronegative donor among the eight sequenced. As a fraction of CD8+ T cells, dominant NKG2C+ clonotypes reached about 1.0-7.5% in six donors.

The sequencing input was PBMCs. This clonotype was sampled from a woman aged 18-29 years in good health. The V call is TRBV5-1, the J call TRBJ2-1; 11 bases fit TRBD2. The CDR3 protein is CASYIAGGNNEQFF. The CDR3 bases are TGCGCCAGCTACATAGCGGGAGGGAACAATGAGCAGTTCTTC.